The 25 T cell receptor beta chains given below trace back to one sample, sequenced in a study of circulating CD8 cells and anti-PD-1 response in melanoma. Four subsets defined by PD-1 and/or TIGIT were sorted from live CD3+CD8+TCRalphabeta+ cells. Using 15 ng of total RNA, TCR libraries were made with the QIAseq Immune Repertoire TCR panel. TCRdb reanalysed the reads using MiXCR and keeps one entry per CDR3 protein. The sample consists of approximately 430 distinct CDR3 sequences, 10% to 11% of them appearing once. This material consisted of CD8+ T cells from PBMCs, taken at baseline or after one month of anti-PD-1 therapy (not recorded which). The receptor set was obtained from a human donor with melanoma.

A few counts support this clonotype. CDR3 DNA: TGCGCCAGCAGCTTGGCCGGGGGTATTCATCAGCCCCAGCATTTT. Translated, it gives CASSLAGGIHQPQHF. The chain employs TRBV5-1 and TRBJ1-5, with D tentatively TRBD1 (5 bases). Trimming left V 0 bases short and J 5 bases short, with 12 bases between. The CDR3 runs to 15 residues. Germline V lookup: CDR1 SGHRS, CDR2 YFSETQ.

This clonotype was seen only a few times. The chain carries TRBV7-2 and TRBJ2-7; D uncertain. Germline values: CDR1 SGHTA, CDR2 FQGNSA. This CDR3 comprises 16 residues. Trimming removed 1 base at V and 2 bases at J, with 15 bases between. In DNA form, the CDR3 reads TGTGCCAGCAGCTTAGGAGGCCTGGTTTCGACCTACGAGCAGTACTTC. Residues: CASSLGGLVSTYEQYF.

By frequency in the sample, this clonotype is medium-sized (0.01 to 0.1%). The V and J genes are TRBV4-3 and TRBJ2-2; the D is unclear. CDR3 length: 16 amino acids. Trimming stripped 3 bases from V and 4 bases from J, with 15 bases between. Looked up from germline, CDR1 is LGHNA and CDR2 is YSLEER. As DNA, the CDR3 is TGCGCCAGCAGCCAGGTTGATGGCGCGAGCACCGGGGAGCTGTTTTTT. It codes for CASSQVDGASTGELFF.

This clonotype is labeled as large. V usage is TRBV29-1 and J usage is TRBJ2-7, with 10 bases matching TRBD1. V was clipped by 6 bases and J by 5 bases; unmatched bases: 7. The CDR3 totals 13 residues. Per germline, CDR1 SQVTM and CDR2 ANQGSEA. CDR3 sequence: CSVRTGGGHEQYF. DNA for the CDR3: TGCAGCGTACGGACAGGGGGTGGACACGAGCAGTACTTC.

This clonotype is large within its sample. V gene TRBV7-2 combines with J gene TRBJ2-7, with D tentatively TRBD1 (5 bases). V lost 6 bases, J lost 7 bases, and 10 bases lay in between. This CDR3 region has 11 residues. From germline, CDR1 is SGHTA and CDR2 FQGNSA. The CDR3 loop is CASRSGREQYF. The CDR3, as DNA: TGTGCCAGCAGGTCAGGGCGGGAGCAGTACTTC.

This clonotype rates as large. The chain joins TRBV19 to TRBJ1-1; D perhaps matches TRBD1 (5 bases). CDR1 is LNHDA and CDR2 is SQIVND in the germline V gene (reference sequence). V was clipped by 5 bases and J by 11 bases, with 18 bases between them. The CDR3 is 13 amino acids. CDR3 nucleotide sequence: TGTGCCAGTAGTCATCCGTGGGGCTTGGGTGCTTTCTTT. Protein sequence: CASSHPWGLGAFF. The full variable domain, its missing parts supplied by reference TRBV19 and TRBJ1-1, is DGGITQSPKYLFRKEGQNVTLSCEQNLNHDAMYWYRQDPGQGLRLIYYSQIVNDFQKGDIAEGYSVSREKKESFPLTVTSAQKNPTAFYLCASSHPWGLGAFFGQGTRLTVV.

This clonotype is deemed medium-sized. The rearrangement joins TRBV7-2 to TRBJ2-4; TRBD2 is a possible D gene (6 bases). Per the germline V gene, CDR1 is SGHTA and CDR2 is FQGNSA. V lost 8 bases to trimming and J lost 4 bases, with 18 bases between them. The CDR3 runs 15 residues. The CDR3 DNA is TGTGCCAGCCGGGGGTCGGCCGGAGGAAAAAACATTCAGTACTTC. Translating it yields CASRGSAGGKNIQYF.

Sample share makes this clonotype medium-sized (0.01 to 0.1%). The chain is built from TRBV4-3 and TRBJ2-7, with D perhaps being TRBD1 or TRBD2 (5 bases each). CDR1 is LGHNA, CDR2 YSLEER, per germline. CDR3 size: 14 residues. The V gene lost 5 bases and the J gene lost 1 base, with 12 bases spanning the gap. In nucleotides, the CDR3 is TGCGCCAGCAGCTCAGGGCGGGCTTCCTACGAGCAGTACTTC. It is translated as CASSSGRASYEQYF.

The V and J genes are TRBV19 and TRBJ1-5, with D possibly being TRBD1 (6 bases). The V gene's germline CDR1 is LNHDA and CDR2 SQIVND (reference sequence). V was clipped by 6 bases and J by 5 bases, with 11 bases between them. The CDR3 extends over 13 amino acids. The CDR3 coding sequence is TGTGCCAGTAGGGAAGAGGGGGATCAGCCCCAGCATTTT. It encodes CASREEGDQPQHF.

By sample share, this clonotype is large (0.1 to 1%). J is TRBJ2-7 and V is TRBV28, with D hard to call. There are 15 residues in the CDR3. The germline V and J ends were trimmed by 5 bases and 11 bases, with 25 bases remaining between them. Looked up from germline, CDR1 is MDHEN and CDR2 is SYDVKM. The DNA of the CDR3 is TGTGCCAGCAGTCCCCGGCTTGTACAGAACCTTGGGAAGTACTTC. Residues: CASSPRLVQNLGKYF. The full variable domain, completed using reference TRBV28 and TRBJ2-7, is DVKVTQSSRYLVKRTGEKVFLECVQDMDHENMFWYRQDPGLGLRLIYFSYDVKMKEKGDIPEGYSVSREKKERFSLILESASTNQTSMYLCASSPRLVQNLGKYFGPGTRLTVT.

By share, this clonotype ranks as medium-sized. V and J are TRBV29-1 and TRBJ2-3; D is perhaps TRBD1 (5 bases). Germline V lookup: CDR1 SQVTM, CDR2 ANQGSEA. V was trimmed by 4 bases and J by 3 bases, leaving 11 bases between them. There are 13 residues in the CDR3. The DNA for the CDR3 is TGCAGCGTTGTCAGGGATAATACAGATACGCAGTATTTT. Translation: CSVVRDNTDTQYF.

In its sample, this clonotype is large (0.1 to 1%). V and J are TRBV18 and TRBJ1-1, with a weak D call TRBD1 (5 bases). Trimming cost V 3 bases and J 4 bases, with 15 bases left between them. Germline lookup yields CDR1 KGHSH and CDR2 LQKENI. CDR3 length: 15 residues. The CDR3 is CASSPAGYGVTEAFF. In DNA, the CDR3 is TGTGCCAGCTCACCGGCAGGGTACGGGGTCACTGAAGCTTTCTTT.

Note on this clonotype: One end of the junction fails to match germline, which may point to a read error. This chain uses TRBV19 with TRBJ1-1; no clear D. The CDR3 runs 13 residues. Germline CDR1 and CDR2: LNHDA and SQIVND (reference sequence). In DNA form, the CDR3 reads TGTGCCAGTAGACAGCGGGTAGGCATTGAAGCTATCTTT. Protein: CASRQRVGIEAIF.

This clonotype rates as large (0.1 to 1%). This chain joins TRBV29-1 and TRBJ2-1; D is uncertain. Trimming cost V 4 bases and J 6 bases, with 13 bases left between them. The CDR3 spans 13 residues. Germline V gene data show CDR1 as SQVTM and CDR2 as ANQGSEA. DNA for the CDR3: TGCAGCGTTGGACGCGCGTTACGCAATGAGCAGTTCTTC. This gives the protein CSVGRALRNEQFF.

In its sample, this clonotype is large (0.1 to 1%). An end of the junction does not agree with germline; a read error may underlie this. The chain carries TRBV19 and TRBJ2-1; 10 bases match TRBD2. CDR3 length: 17 amino acids. Germline CDR1 reads LNHDA; CDR2 reads SQIVND (reference sequence). The CDR3 is CASSAKFGLAVYKEQFF. The DNA for the CDR3 is TGTGCCAGTAGTGCTAAGTTCGGACTAGCGGTCTACAAGGAGCAGTTCTTC.

This clonotype is large (0.1 to 1%) by share. The gene calls are TRBV5-6 and TRBJ1-2; maybe TRBD1 (5 bases). Germline V gene sequence: CDR1 SGHDT, CDR2 YYEEEE. V lost 4 bases to trimming and J lost 6 bases, with 13 bases between them. There are 13 residues in the CDR3. The CDR3 sequence is CASSGGTGDGYTF. The CDR3 nucleotides read TGTGCCAGCAGCGGAGGGACGGGGGATGGCTACACCTTC.

This clonotype is judged large. V usage is TRBV25-1 and J usage is TRBJ1-5; the D gene is possibly TRBD1 (5 bases). The CDR3 runs 12 residues. Per germline, CDR1 MGHDK and CDR2 SYGVNS. Trimming stripped 6 bases from V and 2 bases from J, with 5 bases between. In nucleotides, the CDR3 is TGTGCCAGCAGACAGGGCAATCAGCCCCAGCATTTT. It specifies CASRQGNQPQHF.

By sample share, this clonotype is medium-sized (0.01 to 0.1%). This sequence joins TRBV9 and TRBJ2-1, with 9 bases that match TRBD1. The V gene's germline CDR1 is SGDLS and CDR2 YYNGEE. Trimming removed 4 bases from V and 8 bases from J; junction bases left unmatched: 10. This CDR3 has 15 amino acids. The CDR3 loop is CASSPWDRVVDEQFF. CDR3 DNA: TGTGCCAGCAGCCCCTGGGACAGGGTCGTCGATGAGCAGTTCTTC.

By its share, this clonotype is large. This rearrangement joins TRBV9 to TRBJ2-2, with D maybe TRBD2 (5 bases). This CDR3 is built from 16 residues. V was pared by 0 bases and J by 0 bases, with 9 bases between. Germline V gene lookup returns CDR1 SGDLS and CDR2 YYNGEE. The CDR3: CASSVDRDSNTGELFF. The CDR3 DNA is TGTGCCAGCAGCGTAGATCGGGATTCGAACACCGGGGAGCTGTTTTTT.

By sample fraction, this clonotype is medium-sized (0.01 to 0.1%). This rearrangement joins TRBV28 to TRBJ2-7, with a weak D call TRBD1 (5 bases). Per the germline V gene, CDR1 is MDHEN and CDR2 is SYDVKM. This CDR3 has 13 residues. The V and J ends lost 4 bases and 3 bases respectively, with 10 bases between them. The CDR3 coding sequence is TGTGCCAGCAGTTCGGACATCTTCTACGAGCAGTACTTC. Translation gives CASSSDIFYEQYF.

The CDR3 DNA follows: TGCAGTGCCCGGGACTTCTCAGTACCGTTCTTC. It codes for CSARDFSVPFF. This rearrangement joins TRBV20-1 to TRBJ2-1, with TRBD2 as a possible D gene (6 bases). The V gene's germline CDR1 is DFQATT and CDR2 SNEGSKA (reference sequence). Trimming cost V 6 bases and J 15 bases, with 18 bases left between them. The CDR3 runs 11 residues.

In its sample, this clonotype ranks as large. The rearrangement joins TRBV29-1 to TRBJ2-1, with 11 nucleotides matching TRBD2. Germline CDR1 and CDR2: SQVTM and ANQGSEA. With 4 bases clipped from V and 5 bases from J, the junction kept 13 bases outside the gene matches. The CDR3 sequence is 17 residues long. The CDR3 here is CSVGATLAGEVHNEQFF. The CDR3, as DNA: TGCAGCGTTGGGGCTACACTAGCGGGAGAGGTCCACAATGAGCAGTTCTTC.

By share, this clonotype counts as medium-sized. The chain couples TRBV28 to TRBJ2-2; the D is unclear. CDR3 length equals 15 residues. V was trimmed by 6 bases and J by 2 bases, leaving 13 bases between them. Germline V CDR1 and CDR2: MDHEN, SYDVKM. The CDR3 DNA reads as TGTGCCAGCAGCGCGACGACCTTTAACACCGGGGAGCTGTTTTTT. Protein: CASSATTFNTGELFF.

Sample share makes this clonotype large. DNA for the CDR3: TGTGCCAGCACCAGGGACACAACCATTCAGTACTTC. It translates to CASTRDTTIQYF. This chain joins TRBV2 and TRBJ2-4, with D maybe TRBD1 (6 bases). The CDR3 spans 12 residues. Germline loops: CDR1 SNHLY, CDR2 FYNNEI. The V gene lost 7 bases and the J gene lost 9 bases, with 13 bases spanning the gap.

This clonotype counts as large. The V call is TRBV29-1, the J call TRBJ1-1, with D unclear. This CDR3 has 12 amino acids. Looked up from germline, CDR1 is SQVTM and CDR2 is ANQGSEA. Deletions cut 5 bases from V and 3 bases from J, with 10 bases between. The CDR3 nucleotides are TGCAGCGTTCTTTGGGGATACACTGAAGCTTTCTTT. It codes for CSVLWGYTEAFF.